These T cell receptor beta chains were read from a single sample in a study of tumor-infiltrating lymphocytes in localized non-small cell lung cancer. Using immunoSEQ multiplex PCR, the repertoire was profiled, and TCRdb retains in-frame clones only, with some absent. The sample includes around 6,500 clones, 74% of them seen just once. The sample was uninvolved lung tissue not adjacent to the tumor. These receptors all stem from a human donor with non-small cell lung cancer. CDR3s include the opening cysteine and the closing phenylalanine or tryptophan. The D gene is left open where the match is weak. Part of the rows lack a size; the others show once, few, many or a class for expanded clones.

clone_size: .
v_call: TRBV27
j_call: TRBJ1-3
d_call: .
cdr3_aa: CASSWLQASGNTIYF
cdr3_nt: TGTGCCAGCAGTTGGCTACAAGCCTCTGGAAACACCATATATTTT

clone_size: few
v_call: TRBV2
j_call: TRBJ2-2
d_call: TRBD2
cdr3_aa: CASRGTTYGTGELFF
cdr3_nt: TGTGCCAGCAGAGGGACTACTTATGGCACCGGGGAGCTGTTTTTT

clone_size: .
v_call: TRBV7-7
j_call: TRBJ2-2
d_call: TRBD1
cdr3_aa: CASSLGTGGANGELFF
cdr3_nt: TGTGCCAGCAGCTTAGGGACAGGGGGCGCGAACGGGGAGCTGTTTTTT

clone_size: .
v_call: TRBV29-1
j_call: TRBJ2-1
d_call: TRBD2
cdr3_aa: CSVDPREGYNEQFF
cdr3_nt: TGCAGCGTTGACCCGAGGGAGGGTTACAATGAGCAGTTCTTC

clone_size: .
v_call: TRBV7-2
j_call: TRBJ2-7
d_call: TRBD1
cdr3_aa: CASSPGQSSSYEQYF
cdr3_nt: TGTGCCAGCAGCCCGGGACAGTCTAGCTCCTACGAGCAGTACTTC

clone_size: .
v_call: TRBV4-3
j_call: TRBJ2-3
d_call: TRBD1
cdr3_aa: CASSQESGQGATDTQYF
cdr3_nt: TGCGCCAGCAGCCAAGAGTCTGGACAGGGGGCGACAGATACGCAGTATTTT

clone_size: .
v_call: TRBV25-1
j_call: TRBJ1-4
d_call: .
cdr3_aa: CASSEYSRGFNEKLFF
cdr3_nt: TGTGCCAGCAGTGAATATTCTCGGGGGTTTAATGAAAAACTGTTTTTT

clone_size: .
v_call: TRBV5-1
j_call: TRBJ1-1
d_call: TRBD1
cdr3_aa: CASSLTGGTEAFF
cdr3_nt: TGCGCCAGCAGCTTAACAGGGGGCACTGAAGCTTTCTTT

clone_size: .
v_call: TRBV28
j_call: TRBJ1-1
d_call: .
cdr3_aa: CASSLSLPVAFF
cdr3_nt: TGTGCCAGCAGTTTATCTCTCCCAGTAGCTTTCTTT

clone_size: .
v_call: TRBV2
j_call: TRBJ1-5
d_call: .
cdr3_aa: CASSAERNQPQHF
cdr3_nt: TGTGCCAGCAGCGCAGAGCGCAATCAGCCCCAGCATTTT

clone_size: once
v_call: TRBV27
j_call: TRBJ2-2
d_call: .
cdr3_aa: CASSLIQTRNTGELFF
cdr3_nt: TGTGCCAGCAGTTTAATCCAAACTAGGAACACCGGGGAGCTGTTTTTT

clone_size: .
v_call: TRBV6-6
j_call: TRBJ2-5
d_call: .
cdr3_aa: CASRGFGTQYF
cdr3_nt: TGTGCCAGCAGAGGGTTTGGGACCCAGTACTTC

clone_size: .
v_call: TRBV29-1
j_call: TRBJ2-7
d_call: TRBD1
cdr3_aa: CSSIRDRDLTRTYEQYF
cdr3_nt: TGCAGCTCCATAAGGGACAGGGATTTGACGAGAACCTACGAGCAGTACTTC

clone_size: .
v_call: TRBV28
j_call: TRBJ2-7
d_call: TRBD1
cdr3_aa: CASSSQTGQEEQYF
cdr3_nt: TGTGCCAGCAGCTCGCAAACGGGACAGGAGGAGCAGTACTTC

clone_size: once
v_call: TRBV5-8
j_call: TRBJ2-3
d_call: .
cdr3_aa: CASSSQDRGTDTQYF
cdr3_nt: TGTGCCAGCAGTTCCCAAGACCGGGGCACAGATACGCAGTATTTT

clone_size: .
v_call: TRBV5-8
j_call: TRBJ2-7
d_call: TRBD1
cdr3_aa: CASSFRTGYEQYF
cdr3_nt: TGTGCCAGCAGCTTTCGGACAGGCTACGAGCAGTACTTC

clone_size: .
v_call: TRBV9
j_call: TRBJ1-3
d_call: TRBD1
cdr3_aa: CASSVDPGQRNTIYF
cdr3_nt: TGTGCCAGCAGCGTAGATCCGGGACAGAGAAACACCATATATTTT

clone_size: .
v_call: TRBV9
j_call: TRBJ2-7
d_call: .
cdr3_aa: CASSPRDLFYEQYF
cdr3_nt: TGTGCCAGCAGCCCCCGGGATTTATTCTACGAGCAGTACTTC

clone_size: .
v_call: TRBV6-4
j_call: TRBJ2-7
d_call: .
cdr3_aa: CASSESPASYEQYF
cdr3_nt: TGTGCCAGCAGTGAGTCGCCAGCCTCCTACGAGCAGTACTTC

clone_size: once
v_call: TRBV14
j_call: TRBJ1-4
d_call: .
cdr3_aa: CASSQGGSNEKLFF
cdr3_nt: TGTGCCAGCAGCCAAGGCGGTTCTAATGAAAAACTGTTTTTT

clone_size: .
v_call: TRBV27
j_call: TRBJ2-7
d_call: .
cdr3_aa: CASSLYGRGPYEQYF
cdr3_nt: TGTGCCAGCAGTTTATACGGGAGAGGACCCTACGAGCAGTACTTC

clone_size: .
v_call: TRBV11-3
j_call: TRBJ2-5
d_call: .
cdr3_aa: CASSPIRVQETQYF
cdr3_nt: TGTGCCAGCAGCCCCATTAGGGTACAAGAGACCCAGTACTTC

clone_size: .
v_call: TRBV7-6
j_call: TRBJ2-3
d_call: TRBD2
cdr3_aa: CASSLDPGLADTQYF
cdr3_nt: TGTGCCAGCAGCTTAGATCCGGGACTAGCGGATACGCAGTATTTT

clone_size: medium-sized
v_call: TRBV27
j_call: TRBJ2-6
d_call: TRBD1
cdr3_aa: CASSTTGAGANVLTF
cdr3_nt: TGTGCCAGCAGTACGACAGGGGCTGGGGCCAACGTCCTGACTTTC

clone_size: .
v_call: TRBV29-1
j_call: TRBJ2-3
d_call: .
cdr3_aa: CSGTPSTDTQYF
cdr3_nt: TGCAGCGGGACACCTAGCACAGATACGCAGTATTTT

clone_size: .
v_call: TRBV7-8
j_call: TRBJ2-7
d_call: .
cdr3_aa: CASSPEQRSYEQYF
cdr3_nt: TGTGCCAGCAGCCCCGAACAGAGGTCCTACGAGCAGTACTTC

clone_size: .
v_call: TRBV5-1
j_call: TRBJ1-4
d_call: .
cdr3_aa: CASSLETGGGEKLFF
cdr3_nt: TGCGCCAGCAGCTTGGAGACAGGAGGAGGTGAAAAACTGTTTTTT

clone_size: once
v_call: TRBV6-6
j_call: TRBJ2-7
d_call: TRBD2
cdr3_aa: CASSYTSGTSYEQYF
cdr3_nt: TGTGCCAGCAGTTACACTAGCGGGACGTCCTACGAGCAGTACTTC

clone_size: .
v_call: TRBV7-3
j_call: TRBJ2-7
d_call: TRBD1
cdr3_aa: CASSRTGQGYEQYF
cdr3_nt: TGTGCCAGCAGCCGAACGGGACAGGGTTACGAGCAGTACTTC

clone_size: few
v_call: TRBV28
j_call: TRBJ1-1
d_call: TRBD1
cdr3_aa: CASNPGQPNTEAFF
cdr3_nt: TGTGCCAGCAATCCGGGACAGCCGAACACTGAAGCTTTCTTT

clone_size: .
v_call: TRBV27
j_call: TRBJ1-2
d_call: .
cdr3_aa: CASSWDGLYGYTF
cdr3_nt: TGTGCCAGCAGTTGGGACGGACTCTATGGCTACACCTTC

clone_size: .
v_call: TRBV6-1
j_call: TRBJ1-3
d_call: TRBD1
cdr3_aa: CASRPGQSSGNTIYF
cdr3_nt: TGTGCCAGCAGACCGGGACAGAGCTCTGGAAACACCATATATTTT

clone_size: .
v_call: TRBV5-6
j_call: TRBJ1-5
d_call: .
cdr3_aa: CASSSGQIQPQHF
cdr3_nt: TGTGCCAGCAGCTCGGGACAAATTCAGCCCCAGCATTTT

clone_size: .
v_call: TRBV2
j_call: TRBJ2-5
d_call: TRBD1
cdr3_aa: CASRMDRSQETQYF
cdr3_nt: TGTGCCAGCAGAATGGACAGGTCCCAAGAGACCCAGTACTTC

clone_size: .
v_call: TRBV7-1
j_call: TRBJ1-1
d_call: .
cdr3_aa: CASSLVAANTEAFF
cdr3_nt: TGTGCCAGCAGCTTAGTGGCAGCGAACACTGAAGCTTTCTTT